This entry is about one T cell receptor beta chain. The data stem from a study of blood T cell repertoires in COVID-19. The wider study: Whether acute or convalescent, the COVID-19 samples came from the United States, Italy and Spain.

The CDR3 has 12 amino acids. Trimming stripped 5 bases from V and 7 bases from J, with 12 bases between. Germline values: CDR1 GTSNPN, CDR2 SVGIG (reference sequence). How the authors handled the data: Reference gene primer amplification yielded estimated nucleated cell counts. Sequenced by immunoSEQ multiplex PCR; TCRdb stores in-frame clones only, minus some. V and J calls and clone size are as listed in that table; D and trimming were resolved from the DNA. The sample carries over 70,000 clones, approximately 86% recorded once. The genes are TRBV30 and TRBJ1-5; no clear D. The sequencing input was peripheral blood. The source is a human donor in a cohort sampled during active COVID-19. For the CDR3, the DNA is TGTGCCTGGGGGCCCGGCGGACAGCCCCAGCATTTT. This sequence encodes CAWGPGGQPQHF.